This T cell receptor (beta chain) was obtained from a study of blood T cell repertoires in COVID-19. About the study: Material from acute and convalescent COVID-19 was sourced from the United States, Italy and Spain. Nucleic acid was either cDNA or gDNA, and it came from T cells, B-cell-depleted T cells, or PBMCs.

The CDR3 totals 13 residues. CDR1 and CDR2 from the germline V gene are SGDLS and YYNGEE. V was trimmed by 3 bases and J by 7 bases, leaving 10 bases between them. Per the study methods: Cell counts per sample came from amplifying reference gene primers. Using immunoSEQ multiplex PCR, the repertoire was profiled, and TCRdb retains in-frame clones only, with some absent. V and J calls and clone size are copied from that table; D and trimming were computed from the DNA. Of around 310,000 clones listed, 89% are singletons. This clonotype was obtained from a woman in her fifties or sixties with acute or convalescent COVID-19. The sequenced sample consisted of peripheral blood. The chain employs TRBV9 and TRBJ2-2; no definite D call. The CDR3 protein is CASSALEFGELFF. The CDR3 coding sequence is TGTGCCAGCAGCGCCTTGGAGTTCGGGGAGCTGTTTTTT.